Listed below are T cell receptor beta chains from one sample, sequenced in a study of T cells in localized non-small cell lung cancer. Method: immunoSEQ multiplex PCR; TCRdb's copy keeps in-frame clones and lacks some. The sample comprises fewer than 45,000 clones, 75% to 90% of which are singletons, and approximately 6% rests with the top ten. The sample here was peripheral blood, taken before any cancer treatment. These receptors all come from a man aged 40 to 69 with stage I lung adenocarcinoma. CDR3s include the opening cysteine and the closing phenylalanine or tryptophan. The D gene is left open where the match is weak. Not every row has a clone size; where given, it reads once, few, many or a size class.

TRBJ2-1 - TRBV7-2 TRBD1 CASSLADRNEQFF TGTGCCAGCAGCTTAGCGGACAGGAATGAGCAGTTCTTC
TRBJ1-4 - TRBV7-6 - CASSLAGREGDEKLFF TGTGCCAGCAGCTTAGCAGGCAGGGAGGGGGATGAAAAACTGTTTTTT
TRBJ2-1 - TRBV18 TRBD2 CASSPREREINEQFF TGTGCCAGCTCACCACGCGAGCGGGAGATCAATGAGCAGTTCTTC
TRBJ1-5 few TRBV7-9 - CASSLDNQPQHF TGTGCCAGCAGCTTGGATAATCAGCCCCAGCATTTT
TRBJ2-7 - TRBV7-2 - CASSLGRLNYEQYF TGTGCCAGCAGCTTAGGTAGACTAAACTACGAGCAGTACTTC
TRBJ2-3 - TRBV7-2 TRBD1 CASSLLTGGGTDTQYF TGTGCCAGCAGCTTGTTGACAGGGGGCGGCACAGATACGCAGTATTTT
TRBJ2-4 - TRBV28 TRBD1 CASSGDRGRRNIQYF TGTGCCAGCAGTGGGGACAGGGGGCGGCGAAACATTCAGTACTTC
TRBJ2-7 - TRBV23-1 - CASSRRTSKGSMEQYF TGCGCCAGCAGTCGGCGAACTAGTAAGGGGAGCATGGAGCAGTACTTC
TRBJ2-2 - TRBV7-9 TRBD2 CASRAGTSLAGELFF TGTGCCAGCAGAGCCGGGACTAGCTTAGCCGGGGAGCTGTTTTTT
TRBJ2-7 - TRBV5-4 - CASSLEGYEQYF TGTGCCAGCAGCTTGGAGGGCTACGAGCAGTACTTC
TRBJ2-1 - TRBV18 TRBD2 CASSPTSGSPNEQFF TGTGCCAGCTCACCAACGAGCGGGAGTCCCAATGAGCAGTTCTTC
TRBJ2-3 - TRBV7-8 - CASSPWTSTDTQYF TGTGCCAGCAGCCCCTGGACTAGCACAGATACGCAGTATTTT
TRBJ1-5 - TRBV6-6 TRBD1 CASSYSTGERQPQHF TGTGCCAGCAGTTACTCAACAGGGGAGAGGCAGCCCCAGCATTTT
TRBJ2-7 once TRBV11-2 TRBD1 CASSDRYHEQYF TGTGCCAGCTCGGACAGGTACCACGAGCAGTACTTC
TRBJ1-2 - TRBV5-1 - CASSLAPNYGYTF TGCGCCAGCAGCTTGGCTCCGAACTATGGCTACACCTTC
TRBJ2-7 - TRBV6-1 TRBD2 CASSGRTSGSLYEQYF TGTGCCAGCAGTGGGAGAACTAGCGGGAGTCTCTACGAGCAGTACTTC
TRBJ1-4 - TRBV9 TRBD1 CASSASTGQGGEKLFF TGTGCCAGCAGCGCTTCCACAGGACAGGGAGGTGAAAAACTGTTTTTT
TRBJ2-7 - TRBV7-2 - CASSSAPAGQYF TGTGCCAGCAGTTCCGCCCCGGCGGGGCAGTACTTC
TRBJ1-5 - TRBV7-2 - CASSLTGFNQPQHF TGTGCCAGCAGCTTAACGGGATTCAATCAGCCCCAGCATTTT
TRBJ1-1 - TRBV18 - CASSPYKGLDTEAFF TGTGCCAGCTCACCGTATAAGGGGTTGGACACTGAAGCTTTCTTT
TRBJ1-3 - TRBV19 - CATAQEFGNTIYF TGTGCCACCGCCCAGGAATTCGGAAACACCATATATTTT
TRBJ1-1 - TRBV7-9 - CASSLGGHTEAFF TGTGCCAGCAGCTTAGGGGGCCACACTGAAGCTTTCTTT